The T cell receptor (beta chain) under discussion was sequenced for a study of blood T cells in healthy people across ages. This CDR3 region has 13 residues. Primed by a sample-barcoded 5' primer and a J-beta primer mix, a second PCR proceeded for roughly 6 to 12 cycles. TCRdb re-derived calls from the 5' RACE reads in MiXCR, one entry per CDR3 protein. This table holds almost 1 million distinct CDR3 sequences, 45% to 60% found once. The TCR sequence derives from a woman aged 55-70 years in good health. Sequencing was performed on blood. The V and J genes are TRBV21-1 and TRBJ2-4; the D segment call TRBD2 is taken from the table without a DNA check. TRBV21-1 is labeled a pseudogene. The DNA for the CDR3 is TGTGCCAGTACTAGCGACAAGGGAAACATTCAGTACTTC. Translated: CASTSDKGNIQYF.